The 7 T cell receptor beta chains below all came from one sample that was sequenced in a study of T cell repertoires in cytomegalovirus infection. TCRdb reprocessed the reads with MiXCR, giving one entry per CDR3 protein. The table includes approximately 250,000 distinct CDR3 sequences, roughly 6.5% detected once. Sequences were obtained from PBMCs. The source of these receptors is a human donor in good health (CMV status not recorded). Some clones in this sample may be carry-over from other donors' samples.

This clonotype was detected many times. This chain uses TRBV6-1 with TRBJ2-1, with 10 bases fitting TRBD2. The CDR3 consists of 16 residues. J was trimmed by 6 bases and V by 1 base; bases with no gene match: 6. Germline values: CDR1 MNHNS, CDR2 SASEGT. The CDR3 protein is CASSEDTSGVVNEQFF. In DNA form, the CDR3 reads TGTGCCAGCAGTGAAGATACTAGCGGGGTAGTCAATGAGCAGTTCTTC.

In its sample, this clonotype was seen many times. V is TRBV29-1 and J is TRBJ2-2; a possible D gene is TRBD1 (6 bases). The V end lost 6 bases, the J end lost 3 bases, and 11 bases lay between the germline ends. Germline CDR1 is SQVTM and CDR2 is ANQGSEA. The CDR3 sequence is 13 residues long. The CDR3 DNA reads as TGCAGCGTAGACAGGAAGCACACCGGGGAGCTGTTTTTT. Protein: CSVDRKHTGELFF.

This clonotype came up many times. The chain couples TRBV7-9 to TRBJ2-7; 7 nucleotides match TRBD1. V lost 1 base to trimming and J lost 3 bases; unmatched junction nucleotides: 3. Germline loops: CDR1 SEHNR, CDR2 FQNEAQ (reference sequence). The CDR3 length is 14 residues. CDR3 residues: CASSLGYRGYEQYF. In nucleotides, the CDR3 is TGTGCCAGCAGCTTAGGATACAGGGGCTACGAGCAGTACTTC.

The CDR3 sequence is CSARDDGGAIRETQYF. The DNA of the CDR3 is TGCAGTGCTAGAGATGACGGGGGGGCTATTCGCGAGACCCAGTACTTC. The chain couples TRBV20-1 to TRBJ2-5; TRBD2 matches 8 bases. V shed 0 bases, J shed 5 bases, and the junction held 11 bases outside the gene matches. Germline values: CDR1 DFQATT, CDR2 SNEGSKA (reference sequence). The CDR3 is made up of 16 amino acids.

This clonotype occurred once. The junction shows a germline mismatch at one end, possibly a read error. The V and J genes are TRBV25-1 and TRBJ1-1; the D gene is possibly TRBD1 (5 bases). This CDR3 has 16 amino acids. Germline V gene data show CDR1 as MGHDK and CDR2 as SYGVNS. This chain's CDR3 is CASSEYWIRENNDACF. The DNA of the CDR3 is TGTGCCAGCAGTGAATATTGGATCAGGGAGAACAATGATGCTTGCTTT.

This clonotype occurred many times. The chain has TRBV11-2 and TRBJ2-5; 8 positions agree with TRBD2. Germline V lookup: CDR1 SGHAT, CDR2 FQNNGV. CDR3 length equals 18 residues. V was clipped by 1 base and J by 1 base; unmatched bases: 11. The chain's CDR3 is CASSLGGGGRGGQETQYF. The DNA for the CDR3 is TGTGCCAGCAGCTTAGGGGGCGGGGGCCGGGGGGGCCAAGAGACCCAGTACTTC.

This clonotype was seen a few times. V gene TRBV4-3 combines with J gene TRBJ1-2; 7 bases fit TRBD1. There are 17 residues in the CDR3. The trim removed 0 bases at V and 4 bases at J, leaving 11 bases unmatched. Germline V gives CDR1 LGHNA, CDR2 YSLEER. In nucleotides, the CDR3 is TGCGCCAGCAGCCAAGAAGCGCTCCCCACAGGGGCCTATGGCTACACCTTC. Translated: CASSQEALPTGAYGYTF.